The clone carrying this TCR beta chain was observed a handful of times. What it binds is unknown. One end of the junction is discordant with germline, which a read error may explain. The protocol was immunoSEQ multiplex PCR, while the TCRdb copy is restricted to in-frame clones and leaves out a portion. The sample lists 37,000 or so clones; approximately 86% were seen once. This record comes from a study of OX40 agonist ivuxolimab in advanced cancers. In the study overall: Prior checkpoint blockade (anti-PD-1, anti-PD-L1 or anti-CTLA-4) was permitted; around 40% had it. Study-level findings and limits: The study found that CD8+ T cells averaged more expanded clones than CD4+.

Sampling times: baseline, cycle 4 day 1, cycle 7 day 1. This CDR3 is built from 11 residues. CDR1 is SQVTM and CDR2 is ANQGSEA in the germline V gene. Sequencing was performed on CD4+ or CD8+ T cells sorted from blood, taken in a trial of the OX40 agonist ivuxolimab. This clonotype originated in an adult with an advanced solid tumor such as melanoma, head and neck, liver or kidney cancer. V usage is TRBV29-1 and J usage is TRBJ1-5, with a tentative D call TRBD1 (6 bases). The CDR3 sequence is CSVEGGGARDF. As DNA, the CDR3 is TGCAGCGTTGAAGGTGGGGGGGCCCGGGATTTT.